One sample yielded the 32 T cell receptor beta chains listed below, sequenced in a study of blood T cell repertoires in COVID-19. Method: immunoSEQ multiplex PCR; TCRdb's copy keeps in-frame clones and lacks some. The table shows around 63,000 clones, with 72% occurring only once. What was sequenced was peripheral blood. The receptors originated from a woman aged 65 to 85 with COVID-19, enrolled during active disease.

The CDR3 here is CATRDRSDEQYF. For the CDR3, the DNA is TGTGCCACCAGGGACAGGTCGGACGAGCAGTACTTC. V gene TRBV10-3 combines with J gene TRBJ2-7; 8 bases are shared with TRBD1. The ends lost 10 bases at V and 5 bases at J; junction bases unmatched: 7. Germline lookup yields CDR1 ENHRY and CDR2 SYGVKD. This CDR3 region has 12 residues.

V and J are TRBV18 and TRBJ2-7, with D possibly being TRBD2 (6 bases). V lost 3 bases and J lost 6, with 9 bases in between. CDR1 is KGHSH and CDR2 is LQKENI in the germline V gene. The CDR3 totals 12 residues. For the CDR3, the DNA is TGTGCCAGCTCACCTGCCGGGAGCGAGCAGTACTTC. It codes for CASSPAGSEQYF.

V usage is TRBV7-9 and J usage is TRBJ2-3; weak D call: TRBD2 (6 bases). From germline, CDR1 is SEHNR and CDR2 FQNEAQ (reference sequence). The CDR3 extends over 13 amino acids. Between the trimmed V and J ends, which lost 5 bases and 5 bases, there was a span of 11 bases. The CDR3, as DNA: TGTGCCAGCAGCCTCCTGCGGGGAGATACGCAGTATTTT. Protein sequence: CASSLLRGDTQYF.

The sample holds one count of this clone. The V gene is TRBV3-1 (or the pseudogene TRBV3-2), the J gene TRBJ2-3; maybe TRBD1 (5 bases). This CDR3 comprises 18 residues. Germline V gene data show CDR1 as LGHDT and CDR2 as YNNKEL (reference sequence). V dropped 0 bases and J dropped 2 bases, with 18 bases sitting between them. This CDR3 is CASSQDTPGRDYTDTQYF. CDR3 coding DNA: TGTGCCAGCAGCCAAGATACCCCCGGCAGGGATTACACAGATACGCAGTATTTT.

The chain has TRBV5-5 and TRBJ2-4, with 7 nucleotides matching TRBD1. CDR1 and CDR2 from the germline V gene are SGHKS and YYEKEE (reference sequence). Losses at the gene ends were 2 bases for V and 9 bases for J; bases not matched to a gene: 8. The CDR3 is 14 amino acids. The CDR3 DNA is TGTGCCAGCAGCTTCCTAGACAGGGACGGCATTCAGTACTTC. Amino acid sequence: CASSFLDRDGIQYF.

The genes are TRBV7-8 and TRBJ1-2; the match to TRBD1 covers 9 bases. V lost 3 bases and J lost 8; bases outside the gene matches: 16. CDR1 is SGHVS and CDR2 is FQNEAQ in the germline V gene. The CDR3 runs to 17 residues. The CDR3 loop is CASSFGTGSTRQGGYTF. The CDR3 nucleotides are TGTGCCAGCAGCTTCGGGACAGGGTCCACCCGGCAGGGGGGCTACACCTTC.

The rearrangement links TRBV2 to TRBJ2-7; 13 positions agree with TRBD2. In germline, CDR1 is SNHLY, CDR2 FYNNEI. This CDR3 comprises 13 residues. Trimming at V came to 6 bases and at J to 6 bases, leaving 2 bases not matched to a gene. This chain's CDR3 is CASSRTSGSEQYV. As DNA, the CDR3 is TGTGCCAGCAGCAGGACTAGCGGGAGCGAGCAGTACGTC.

This clone was counted a single time. The chain combines TRBV7-8 with TRBJ1-2, with 9 positions matching TRBD1. Germline V gene sequence: CDR1 SGHVS, CDR2 FQNEAQ. The V and J ends lost 2 bases and 8 bases, in that order; junction bases with no gene match: 6. There are 14 residues in the CDR3. CDR3 in DNA: TGTGCCAGCAGCTTAACAGGGGGCGCGTGGGGCTACACCTTC. Its protein product is CASSLTGGAWGYTF. Filled out from reference TRBV7-8 and TRBJ1-2, the complete variable domain reads GAGVSQSPRYKVAKRGQDVALRCDPISGHVSLFWYQQALGQGPEFLTYFQNEAQLDKSGLPSDRFFAERPEGSVSTLKIQRTQQEDSAVYLCASSLTGGAWGYTFGSGTRLTVV.

The gene calls are TRBV19 and TRBJ1-6; D might be TRBD1 (6 bases). Germline V gives CDR1 LNHDA, CDR2 SQIVND (reference sequence). V was cut by 4 bases and J by 8 bases, with 15 bases left in between. The CDR3 spans 15 residues. This CDR3 reads CASSTPGVADSPLHF. In DNA, the CDR3 is TGTGCCAGTAGTACTCCAGGGGTGGCCGATTCACCCCTCCACTTT.

V is TRBV5-1 and J is TRBJ2-2, with a possible D match to TRBD2 (6 bases). V was cut by 0 bases and J by 6 bases, with 9 bases left in between. The CDR3 runs to 14 residues. Germline V gene lookup returns CDR1 SGHRS and CDR2 YFSETQ. DNA of the CDR3: TGCGCCAGCAGCTTGGGACTAGAGGCCGGGGAGCTGTTTTTT. Protein product: CASSLGLEAGELFF.

The chain employs TRBV9 and TRBJ1-6; D unresolved. The germline V gene has CDR1 SGDLS and CDR2 YYNGEE. V was clipped by 0 bases and J by 0 bases, with 7 bases between them. This CDR3 is built from 16 residues. Written as DNA, the CDR3 is TGTGCCAGCAGCGTAGATATATCCTCCTATAATTCACCCCTCCACTTT. Protein sequence: CASSVDISSYNSPLHF.

In nucleotides, the CDR3 is TGTGCCAGCAGCGAGCTAGCGGGGGGGAGCTCCTACAATGAGCAGTTCTTC. Protein: CASSELAGGSSYNEQFF. This chain uses TRBV9 with TRBJ2-1, with 12 bases identical to TRBD2. Germline-derived CDR1 and CDR2 are SGDLS and YYNGEE. Germline trimming cut 3 bases from V and 0 bases from J; bases unmatched to any gene: 4. The CDR3 sequence is 17 residues long. The full variable domain, with the rest looked up from reference TRBV9 and TRBJ2-1, is DSGVTQTPKHLITATGQRVTLRCSPRSGDLSVYWYQQSLDQGLQFLIQYYNGEERAKGNILERFSAQQFPDLHSELNLSSLELGDSALYFCASSELAGGSSYNEQFFGPGTRLTVL.

Notes on this clone: The same CDR3 can be traced to other DNA sequences in this sample. This sequence joins TRBV9 and TRBJ2-3; 7 bases agree with TRBD2. J gave up 2 bases and V 2 bases, and 2 bases lay outside the gene matches. This CDR3 contains 14 residues. Germline V gives CDR1 SGDLS, CDR2 YYNGEE. CDR3 amino acids: CASSVAGVTDTQYF. The DNA of the CDR3 is TGTGCCAGCAGCGTGGCGGGGGTCACAGATACGCAGTATTTT.

This clone was detected once. The rearrangement joins TRBV7-8 to TRBJ2-2; tentative D call: TRBD1 (5 bases). Germline V gene sequence: CDR1 SGHVS, CDR2 FQNEAQ. The ends were cut back, 3 bases at V and 4 bases at J, with 9 bases in the middle. The CDR3 extends over 14 amino acids. The CDR3 loop reads CASSFQGFTGELFF. The CDR3 DNA reads TGTGCCAGCAGCTTCCAGGGTTTCACCGGGGAGCTGTTTTTT. Combining the CDR3 with reference TRBV7-8 and TRBJ2-2 gives the whole variable domain GAGVSQSPRYKVAKRGQDVALRCDPISGHVSLFWYQQALGQGPEFLTYFQNEAQLDKSGLPSDRFFAERPEGSVSTLKIQRTQQEDSAVYLCASSFQGFTGELFFGEGSRLTVL.

The J gene is TRBJ2-7, the V gene TRBV2; no firm D call. The CDR3 extends over 16 amino acids. The V gene's germline CDR1 is SNHLY and CDR2 FYNNEI. V lost 1 base and J lost 0, with 13 bases in between. The CDR3: CASSEEGSQSSYEQYV. In DNA, the CDR3 is TGTGCCAGCAGTGAAGAAGGTAGCCAAAGCTCCTACGAGCAGTACGTC.

This sequence joins TRBV6-6 and TRBJ1-5; 10 nucleotides agree with TRBD1. Germline-derived CDR1 and CDR2 are MNHNY and SVGAGI (reference sequence). The CDR3 is 14 residues long. Germline trimming cut 8 bases from V and 6 bases from J; bases unmatched to any gene: 7. In nucleotides, the CDR3 is TGTGCCAGCTGGCCTGGACAGGGGGTTCAGCCCCAGCATTTT. This encodes CASWPGQGVQPQHF.

The CDR3 DNA is TGCGCCAGCAGCCAAGACCCTAGACCTAGCACAGATACGCAGTATTTT. It yields the protein CASSQDPRPSTDTQYF. The chain is built from TRBV4-3 and TRBJ2-3; D is unclear. The germline V gene has CDR1 LGHNA and CDR2 YSLEER. V shed 0 bases and J shed 0 bases, with 10 bases lying between them. The CDR3 is 16 residues long.

The V and J genes are TRBV7-9 and TRBJ2-3, with D perhaps TRBD2 (5 bases). The CDR3 spans 14 residues. Germline V gene lookup returns CDR1 SEHNR and CDR2 FQNEAQ (reference sequence). V was trimmed by 3 bases and J by 2 bases, leaving 9 bases between them. The CDR3 loop reads CASSFADFTDTQYF. The DNA of the CDR3 is TGTGCCAGCAGCTTTGCGGACTTCACAGATACGCAGTATTTT.

This chain uses TRBV24-1 with TRBJ2-1; 10 bases map to TRBD2. V was pared by 2 bases and J by 5 bases, with 11 bases of the junction left unmatched. The CDR3 totals 18 residues. Germline CDR1 is KGHDR and CDR2 is SFDVKD. Written as DNA, the CDR3 is TGTGCCACCAGTGATTCCCTTATAACTAGCGGGGCGGACAATGAGCAGTTCTTC. The encoded protein is CATSDSLITSGADNEQFF.

The J gene is TRBJ1-1, the V gene TRBV5-1; no reliable D call. Germline CDR1 SGHRS, CDR2 YFSETQ. Trimming pared 3 bases from V and 5 bases from J, leaving 14 bases between. This CDR3 contains 14 residues. The CDR3 protein is CASSYGPRRTEAFF. The CDR3 nucleotides read TGCGCCAGCAGCTATGGACCGAGGAGGACTGAAGCTTTCTTT. The full variable domain, its missing parts supplied by reference TRBV5-1 and TRBJ1-1, is KAGVTQTPRYLIKTRGQQVTLSCSPISGHRSVSWYQQTPGQGLQFLFEYFSETQRNKGNFPGRFSGRQFSNSRSEMNVSTLELGDSALYLCASSYGPRRTEAFFGQGTRLTVV.

Notes on this clone: Within the sample, other DNA sequences also encode this same CDR3. V is TRBV19 and J is TRBJ2-1, with D possibly matching TRBD2 (5 bases). The germline CDR1 and CDR2 sequences are LNHDA and SQIVND (reference sequence). Trimming stripped 2 bases from V and 2 bases from J, with 10 bases between. CDR3 size: 15 residues. CDR3 nucleotide sequence: TGTGCCAGTAGTATAACGGGCGGGCCCTACAATGAGCAGTTCTTC. As protein: CASSITGGPYNEQFF.

This clone was detected once. The genes are TRBV7-3 and TRBJ2-3; D possibly corresponds to TRBD1 (6 bases). Germline loops: CDR1 SGHTA, CDR2 FQGTGA. There are 14 residues in the CDR3. The V end lost 5 bases, the J end lost 3 bases, and 12 bases lay between the germline ends. The CDR3 region has the DNA TGTGCCAGCAGCCCGTGGGGGCAAACAGATACGCAGTATTTT. Translated: CASSPWGQTDTQYF.

CDR3 bases: TGTGCCAGCAGCCAAACGGGAGTTTCTGATACGCAGTATTTT. The encoded protein is CASSQTGVSDTQYF. The chain combines TRBV4-2 with TRBJ2-3; D is perhaps TRBD2 (6 bases). V lost 2 bases, J lost 6 bases, and 12 bases lay in between. This CDR3 has 14 amino acids. CDR1 is LGHNA, CDR2 YNFKEQ, per germline.

The CDR3: CASSPQVSNEKLFF. CDR3 DNA: TGTGCCAGCAGCCCACAGGTGTCTAATGAAAAACTGTTTTTT. This chain uses TRBV7-9 with TRBJ1-4; a weak D match, TRBD1 (5 bases). The V and J ends lost 5 bases and 3 bases respectively, with 10 bases between them. The germline CDR1 and CDR2 sequences are SEHNR and FQNEAQ (reference sequence). The CDR3 consists of 14 residues.

This sequence joins TRBV6-2 or TRBV6-3 and TRBJ2-1, with a weak D call TRBD1 (6 bases). Trimming shortened V by 0 bases and J by 5 bases, and 8 bases separated the two germline ends. This CDR3 has 14 amino acids. Germline V gene data show CDR1 as MNHEY and CDR2 as SVGEGT. This CDR3 is CASSYSGGHNEQFF. The DNA for the CDR3 is TGTGCCAGCAGTTACTCAGGGGGACACAATGAGCAGTTCTTC.

The chain is built from TRBV12-5 and TRBJ1-3, with 8 bases lining up with TRBD1. CDR1 and CDR2 (germline): LGHNT, FRNRAP. The CDR3 totals 14 residues. Unmatched junction bases numbered 4, after V lost 9 bases and J lost 0 bases. The CDR3 DNA reads as TGTGCTAGCCGACAGGGGAACTCTGGAAACACCATATATTTT. Residues: CASRQGNSGNTIYF.

The V call is TRBV18, the J call TRBJ1-2, with TRBD1 matching 8 bases. The CDR3 extends over 13 amino acids. CDR1 KGHSH and CDR2 LQKENI come from the germline V gene. The trim removed 3 bases at V and 8 bases at J, leaving 5 bases unmatched. The CDR3 DNA is TGTGCCAGCTCACCGGGACAGGCTCAAGGCTACACCTTC. Its translation is CASSPGQAQGYTF.

The chain employs TRBV7-2 and TRBJ1-2; unclear D gene. The CDR3 loop spans 13 amino acids. Germline CDR1 is SGHTA and CDR2 is FQGNSA. V lost 4 bases, J lost 3 bases, and 9 bases lay in between. In DNA form, the CDR3 reads TGTGCCAGCAGCTCCAGGTTGGACTATGGCTACACCTTC. Translating it yields CASSSRLDYGYTF.

The gene calls are TRBV25-1 and TRBJ2-7; 9 bases match TRBD2. This CDR3 has 14 amino acids. The V gene end was trimmed by 6 bases and the J gene end by 3 bases; junction bases not matched to a gene: 6. Germline CDR1 and CDR2: MGHDK and SYGVNS. CDR3 amino acids: CASRETSGHYEQYF. DNA of the CDR3: TGTGCCAGCAGGGAGACTAGCGGACACTACGAGCAGTACTTC.

The CDR3 sequence: CASSLDRLNTGELFF. The CDR3 bases are TGTGCCAGCAGCTTAGACAGGTTGAACACCGGGGAGCTGTTTTTT. This rearrangement joins TRBV7-9 to TRBJ2-2, with D possibly matching TRBD1 (5 bases). The CDR3 runs 15 residues. The germline V and J ends were trimmed by 1 base and 1 base, with 7 bases remaining between them. CDR1 and CDR2 (germline): SEHNR, FQNEAQ (reference sequence).

This chain uses TRBV11-2 with TRBJ2-3; tentative D call: TRBD2 (6 bases). The V and J ends lost 5 bases and 0 bases respectively, with 15 bases between them. The CDR3 runs to 16 residues. The germline CDR1 and CDR2 sequences are SGHAT and FQNNGV. The CDR3 DNA is TGTGCCAGCAGCCCCCGACTAGTAGCCAGCACAGATACGCAGTATTTT. Protein: CASSPRLVASTDTQYF.

This rearrangement joins TRBV7-2 to TRBJ2-3, with 14 bases lining up with TRBD2. Germline CDR1 reads SGHTA; CDR2 reads FQGNSA. The CDR3 loop spans 18 amino acids. V shed 2 bases, J shed 0 bases, and the junction held 4 bases outside the gene matches. The CDR3 sequence: CASSLLTSGRASTDTQYF. In DNA form, the CDR3 reads TGTGCCAGCAGCTTATTGACTAGCGGGAGGGCGAGCACAGATACGCAGTATTTT.